This T cell receptor (beta chain) was identified in a study of identifying expanded T cells in peripheral blood. Study conclusions and caveats: About 1.2 clones differed between technical replicates, versus about 15 and 19 over time. Clone count variance between roughly 2-week samples rose with total template count.

V was pared by 1 base and J by 10 bases, with 9 bases between. The germline CDR1 and CDR2 sequences are LGHNT and FRNRAP. The CDR3 spans 12 residues. TCRdb keeps only in-frame clones here, not all; method: immunoSEQ multiplex PCR. Among around 60,000 clones listed, about 83% were seen once. Collection occurred without any documented infections or immune events in donors. As concerns this clone: As yet, its antigen is unknown.

This sequence was found in a person aged 18 to 75 in good health. The rearrangement uses TRBV12-5 and TRBJ2-3; D uncertain. The specimen sequenced was blood. The DNA for the CDR3 is TGTGCTAGTGGTTTGGACAAGCTCCCGCAGTATTTT. This gives the protein CASGLDKLPQYF.